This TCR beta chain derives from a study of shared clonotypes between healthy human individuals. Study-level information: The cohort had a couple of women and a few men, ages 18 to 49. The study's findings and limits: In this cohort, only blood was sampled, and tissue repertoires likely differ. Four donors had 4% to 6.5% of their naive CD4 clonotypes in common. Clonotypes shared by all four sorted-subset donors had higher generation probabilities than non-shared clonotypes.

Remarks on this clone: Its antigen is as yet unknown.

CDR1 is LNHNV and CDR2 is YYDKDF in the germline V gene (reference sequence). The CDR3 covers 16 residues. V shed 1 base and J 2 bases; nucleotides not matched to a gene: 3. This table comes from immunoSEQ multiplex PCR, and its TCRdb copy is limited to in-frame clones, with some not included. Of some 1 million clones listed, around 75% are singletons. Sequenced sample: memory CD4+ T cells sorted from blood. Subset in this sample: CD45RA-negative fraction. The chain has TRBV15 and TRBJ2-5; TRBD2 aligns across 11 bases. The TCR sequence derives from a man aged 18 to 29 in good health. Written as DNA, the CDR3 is TGTGCCACCAGCAGAGGCGGACTAGCGGGTCAAGAGACCCAGTACTTC. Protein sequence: CATSRGGLAGQETQYF.